The subject of this entry is one T cell receptor beta chain. The target of this receptor is not known. No much larger clone exists at a distance of one base, and base qualities are not known. The data stem from a study of T cells in Graves' hyperthyroidism and ophthalmopathy (dated by TCRdb to between 2018 and 2021). With regard to the full study: Peripheral blood samples were taken at the time of initial diagnosis, prior to any treatment. To identify TCR V-J signatures that set the groups apart, the researchers used a discovery cohort of 90 to 100 patients, made up of about 44 with Graves' ophthalmopathy and about 60 with stable Graves' hyperthyroidism. An independent validation cohort of around 19 hyperthyroidism patients and 17 patients who later progressed to ophthalmopathy tested prospective prediction of ophthalmopathy. For training and testing, the roughly 100 patients in the discovery cohort were randomly divided in a 7:3 ratio. The study also compared thyroid tissue and blood T-cell repertoires from a handful of Graves' hyperthyroidism patients. After sampling, hyperthyroidism patients received methimazole starting at 30 mg daily, and ophthalmopathy patients received high-dose intravenous methylprednisolone. TCR Vbeta CDR3 sequencing of some 140 peripheral blood samples (about 45 ophthalmopathy, roughly 72 hyperthyroidism and roughly 17 progressor patients) is reported in the paper. What the study reported, not specific to this receptor: In cross-validation, a model built on a 13 V-J signature told ophthalmopathy apart from stable hyperthyroidism with just under 90% sensitivity and around 81% specificity, and in testing the same model reached 80%/75%. No statistical method was used to fix the sample size in advance, and group allocation was not hidden from the investigators. In validation, progression to ophthalmopathy was predicted by the model with 70% to 71% sensitivity and around 75% specificity, a median of approximately 6.5 months before onset. Most expanded thyroid clonotypes (frequency above 0.001) were also found in blood, which suggests that blood repertoires may mirror thyroid immune responses.

TCR beta CDR3 regions were amplified from RNA transcripts. A first-round RT-PCR of the TCR CDR3 used the HTBI primer set with the Qiagen OneStep RT-PCR kit. The libraries were constructed in a second round of multiplex PCR and then size-selected and purified. The libraries were sequenced on an Illumina HiSeq2000 using paired-end 100 bp reads. On the authors' methods: SOAPnuke was used to process the raw data, with reads discarded if the reads contained adapters or uncalled bases, had a mean Phred below 15, or lacked an exact constant-primer or identifier match. COPE v1.2.5 was used to merge high-quality paired reads, and clonotypes were defined as unique nucleotide sequences. Clonotypes were aligned to IMGT TRBV, TRBD and TRBJ reference segments using MiTCR v1.1. The analysis included only V-J combinations with a frequency above 0.0001, which together covered roughly 99% of the repertoires. The TCS score was defined as the ratio of F50 (clonal expansion) to E x V (chaos), calculated using BLOSUM62-based TCRdist between CDR3 peptides within each V-J. Welch's t-statistics and random forest reduced 500 to 550 V-J features to 13, which were used in a naive Bayes classifier (R e1071). TCRdb took the public reads, trimmed them with fastp at Q25, ran MiXCR for clone calling and kept in-frame beta chains. Every entry covers one CDR3 protein and lists the most common genes and DNA from its rows. Clone size and V and J calls follow TCRdb, not the original study. A total of some 360,000 distinct CDR3 sequences appear in this sample, roughly 14% of them only once. The ten largest clones add up to 9.5% to 12% of the sample.

CDR1 and CDR2 are drawn from the germline V gene: SGHDT, YYEEEE. V lost 1 base and J lost 2 bases; the stretch between them is 11 bases long. The cysteine opens and the phenylalanine closes a CDR3 of 15 amino acids. Only the CDR3 region is kept as DNA, spanning 45 bases read in frame from base 1. Stable Graves' hyperthyroidism was defined as the absence of progression to ophthalmopathy over 18 months of follow-up. Hyperthyroidism patients were newly diagnosed, with disease duration under 2 months, and aged 18 to 65 years. The study excluded patients with uncontrolled infections, other autoimmune diseases, pregnancy or lactation. Diagnoses were established on the basis of clinical symptoms, serum thyroxine and TRAb, thyroid ultrasound, and orbital computed tomography. PBMCs were separated from 10 ml of fresh peripheral blood using Ficoll-Paque density gradient centrifugation. Total RNA was extracted using Trizol reagent, and RNA quality was assessed on an Agilent 2100 Bioanalyzer.

The rearrangement combines TRBV5-6 with TRBJ2-3, with the D gene possibly TRBD1 or TRBD2, each one fitting 5 bases. The source is a woman aged 60-75 years with Graves' hyperthyroidism. The sequenced material came from blood. Read as DNA, the sequence is TGTGCCAGCAGCTTGAGGGACCGAGCCACAGATACGCAGTATTTT. Its protein reads: CASSLRDRATDTQYF.